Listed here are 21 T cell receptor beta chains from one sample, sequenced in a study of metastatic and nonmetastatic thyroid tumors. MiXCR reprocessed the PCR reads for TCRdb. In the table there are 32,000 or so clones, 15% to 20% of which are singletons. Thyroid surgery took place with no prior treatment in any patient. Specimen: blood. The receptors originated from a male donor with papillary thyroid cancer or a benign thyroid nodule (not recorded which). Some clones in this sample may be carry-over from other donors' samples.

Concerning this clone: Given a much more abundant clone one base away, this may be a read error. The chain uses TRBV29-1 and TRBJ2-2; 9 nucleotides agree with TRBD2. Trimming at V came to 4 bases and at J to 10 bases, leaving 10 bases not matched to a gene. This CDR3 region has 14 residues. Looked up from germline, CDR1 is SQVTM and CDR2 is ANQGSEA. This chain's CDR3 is CSVVGREGLVELFF. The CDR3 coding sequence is TGCAGCGTTGTAGGGCGGGAGGGCCTCGTGGAGCTGTTTTTT.

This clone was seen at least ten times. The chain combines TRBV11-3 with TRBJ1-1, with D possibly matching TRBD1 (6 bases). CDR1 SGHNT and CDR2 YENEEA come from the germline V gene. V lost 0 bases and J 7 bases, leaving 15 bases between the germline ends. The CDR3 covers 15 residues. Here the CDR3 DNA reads TGTGCCAGCAGCTTAGATTCATTGCAAGGGGGTGAAGCTTTCTTT. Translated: CASSLDSLQGGEAFF.

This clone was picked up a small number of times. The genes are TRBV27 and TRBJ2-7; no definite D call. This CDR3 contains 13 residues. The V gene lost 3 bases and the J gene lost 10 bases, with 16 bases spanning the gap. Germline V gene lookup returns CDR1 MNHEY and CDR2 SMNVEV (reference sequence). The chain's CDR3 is CASSLAGTNDQYF. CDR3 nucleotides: TGTGCCAGCAGTTTGGCAGGCACCAATGATCAGTACTTC.

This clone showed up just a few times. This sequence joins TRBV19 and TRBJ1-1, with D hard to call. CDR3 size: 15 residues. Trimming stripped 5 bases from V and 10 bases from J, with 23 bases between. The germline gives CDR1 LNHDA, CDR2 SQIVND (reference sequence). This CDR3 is CASSVGLGSPAGAFF. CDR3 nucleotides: TGTGCCAGTAGTGTGGGGTTGGGGTCCCCCGCAGGAGCTTTCTTT.

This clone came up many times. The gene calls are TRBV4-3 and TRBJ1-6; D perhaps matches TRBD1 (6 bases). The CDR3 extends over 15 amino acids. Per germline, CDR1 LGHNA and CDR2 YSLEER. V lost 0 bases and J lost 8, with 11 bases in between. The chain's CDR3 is CASSQEFRGDSPLHF. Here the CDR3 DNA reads TGCGCCAGCAGCCAAGAATTCAGGGGAGATTCACCCCTCCACTTT.

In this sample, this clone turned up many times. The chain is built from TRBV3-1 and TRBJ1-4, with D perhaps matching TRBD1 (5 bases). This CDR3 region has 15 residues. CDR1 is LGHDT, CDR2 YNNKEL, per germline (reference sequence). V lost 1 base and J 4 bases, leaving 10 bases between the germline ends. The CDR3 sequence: CASSQGPGYNEKLFF. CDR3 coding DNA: TGTGCCAGCAGCCAAGGGCCAGGGTATAATGAAAAACTGTTTTTT.

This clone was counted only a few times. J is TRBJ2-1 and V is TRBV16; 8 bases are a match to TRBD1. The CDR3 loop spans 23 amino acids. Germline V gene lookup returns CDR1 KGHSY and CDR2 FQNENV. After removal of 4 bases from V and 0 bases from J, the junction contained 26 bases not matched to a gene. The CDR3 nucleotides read TGTGCCAGCAGCCGGACCCCAACCACAACACTATGGGGACAGGAGGACTCCTACAATGAGCAGTTCTTC. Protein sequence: CASSRTPTTTLWGQEDSYNEQFF.

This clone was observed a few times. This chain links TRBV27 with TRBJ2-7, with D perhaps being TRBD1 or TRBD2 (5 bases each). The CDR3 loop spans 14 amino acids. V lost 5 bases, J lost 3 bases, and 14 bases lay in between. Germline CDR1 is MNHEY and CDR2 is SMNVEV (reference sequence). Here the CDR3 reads CASSMRDGYYEQYF. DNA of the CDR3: TGTGCCAGCAGTATGAGGGACGGCTACTACGAGCAGTACTTC.

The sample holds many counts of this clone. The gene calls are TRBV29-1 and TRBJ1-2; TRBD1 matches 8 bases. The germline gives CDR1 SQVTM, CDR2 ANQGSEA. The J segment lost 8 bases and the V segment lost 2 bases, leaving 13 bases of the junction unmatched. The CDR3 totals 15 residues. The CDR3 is CSVEYLGGQGGGYTF. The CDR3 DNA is TGCAGCGTTGAATATTTGGGAGGACAGGGCGGGGGCTACACCTTC. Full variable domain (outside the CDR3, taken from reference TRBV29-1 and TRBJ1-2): SAVISQKPSRDICQRGTSLTIQCQVDSQVTMMFWYRQQPGQSLTLIATANQGSEATYESGFVIDKFPISRPNLTFSTLTVSNMSPEDSSIYLCSVEYLGGQGGGYTFGSGTRLTVV.

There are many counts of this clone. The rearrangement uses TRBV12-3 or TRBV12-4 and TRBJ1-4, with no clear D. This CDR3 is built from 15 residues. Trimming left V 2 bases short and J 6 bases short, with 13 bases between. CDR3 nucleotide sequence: TGTGCCAGCAGTTTATACGACGGGCGGGATGAAAAACTGTTTTTT. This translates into CASSLYDGRDEKLFF.

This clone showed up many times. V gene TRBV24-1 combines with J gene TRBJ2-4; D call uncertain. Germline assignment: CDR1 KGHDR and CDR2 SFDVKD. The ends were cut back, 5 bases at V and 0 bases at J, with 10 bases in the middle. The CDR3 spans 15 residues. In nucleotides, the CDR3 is TGTGCCACCAGTGCCGGAGAGTTAGCCAAAAACATTCAGTACTTC. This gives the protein CATSAGELAKNIQYF.

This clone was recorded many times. CDR3 nucleotide sequence: TGTGCCAGCAGCCGGGCCGGTTACGGGGAGCTGTTTTTT. Its translation is CASSRAGYGELFF. The chain recombines TRBV3-1 with TRBJ2-2; D is ambiguous. There are 13 residues in the CDR3. Per the germline V gene, CDR1 is LGHDT and CDR2 is YNNKEL (reference sequence). Trimming removed 4 bases at V and 7 bases at J, with 10 bases between.

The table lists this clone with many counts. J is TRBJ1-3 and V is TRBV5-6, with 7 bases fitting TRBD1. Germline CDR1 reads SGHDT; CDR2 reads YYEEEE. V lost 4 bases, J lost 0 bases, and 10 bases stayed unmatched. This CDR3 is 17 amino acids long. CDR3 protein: CASSSRATGSSGNTIYF. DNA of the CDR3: TGTGCCAGCAGCAGCCGCGCGACAGGGAGCTCTGGAAACACCATATATTTT.

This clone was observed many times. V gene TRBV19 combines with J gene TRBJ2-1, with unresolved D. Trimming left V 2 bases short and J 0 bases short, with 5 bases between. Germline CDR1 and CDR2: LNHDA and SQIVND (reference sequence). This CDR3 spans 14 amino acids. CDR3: CASSITDSYNEQFF. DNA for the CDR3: TGTGCCAGTAGTATAACCGACTCCTACAATGAGCAGTTCTTC. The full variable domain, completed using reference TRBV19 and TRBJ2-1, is DGGITQSPKYLFRKEGQNVTLSCEQNLNHDAMYWYRQDPGQGLRLIYYSQIVNDFQKGDIAEGYSVSREKKESFPLTVTSAQKNPTAFYLCASSITDSYNEQFFGPGTRLTVL.

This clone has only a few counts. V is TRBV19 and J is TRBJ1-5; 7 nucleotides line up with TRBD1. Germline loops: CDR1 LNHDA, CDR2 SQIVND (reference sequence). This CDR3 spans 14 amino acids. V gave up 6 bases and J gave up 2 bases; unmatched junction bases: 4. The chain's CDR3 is CASSPGQGNQPQHF. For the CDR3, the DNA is TGTGCCAGTAGCCCTGGACAGGGCAATCAGCCCCAGCATTTT.

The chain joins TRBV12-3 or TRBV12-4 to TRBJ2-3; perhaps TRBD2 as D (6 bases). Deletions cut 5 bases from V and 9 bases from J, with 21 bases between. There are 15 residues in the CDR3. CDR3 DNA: TGTGCCAGCAGTGAGACTAGGGGTGTGGGGGAGACGCAGTATTTT. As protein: CASSETRGVGETQYF.

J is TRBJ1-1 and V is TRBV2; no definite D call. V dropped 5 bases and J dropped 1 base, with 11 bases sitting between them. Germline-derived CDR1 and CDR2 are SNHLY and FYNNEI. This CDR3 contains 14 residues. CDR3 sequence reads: CASSLETRNTEAFF. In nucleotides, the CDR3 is TGTGCCAGCAGTTTAGAGACTAGGAACACTGAAGCTTTCTTT.

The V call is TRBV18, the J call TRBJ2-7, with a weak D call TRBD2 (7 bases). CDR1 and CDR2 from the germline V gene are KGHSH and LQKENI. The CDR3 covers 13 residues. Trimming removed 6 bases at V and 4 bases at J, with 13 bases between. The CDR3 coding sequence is TGTGCCAGCTCCCCGAGGGGGGGGTACGAGCAGTACTTC. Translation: CASSPRGGYEQYF.

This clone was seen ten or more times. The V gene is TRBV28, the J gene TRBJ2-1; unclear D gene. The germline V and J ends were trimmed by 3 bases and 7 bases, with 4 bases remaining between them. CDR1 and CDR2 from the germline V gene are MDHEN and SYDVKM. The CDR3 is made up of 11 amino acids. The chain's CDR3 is CASSLRNEQFF. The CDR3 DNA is TGTGCCAGCAGTTTGAGGAATGAGCAGTTCTTC.

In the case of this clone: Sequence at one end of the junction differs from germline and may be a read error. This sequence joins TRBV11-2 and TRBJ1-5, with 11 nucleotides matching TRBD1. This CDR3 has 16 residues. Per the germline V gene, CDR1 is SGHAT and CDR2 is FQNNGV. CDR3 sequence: CASSDWDRGAAQPQHF. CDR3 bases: TGTGCCAGCAGCGATTGGGACAGGGGGGCGGCTCAGCCCCAGCACTTT.

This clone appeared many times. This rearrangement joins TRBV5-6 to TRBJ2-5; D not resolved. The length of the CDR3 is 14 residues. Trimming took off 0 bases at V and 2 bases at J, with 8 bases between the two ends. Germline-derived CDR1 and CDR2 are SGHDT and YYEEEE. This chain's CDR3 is CASSLGHQQETQYF. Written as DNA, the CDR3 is TGTGCCAGCAGCTTGGGGCACCAACAAGAGACCCAGTACTTC.